The rows below give T cell receptor beta chains drawn from one sample of a study of T-cell memory formation after mild COVID-19. A single record per CDR3 protein comes from TCRdb applying MiXCR to the 5' RACE reads. The table lists 85,000 to 120,000 distinct CDR3 sequences, around 11% of them singletons. Sequencing was done on a sample of PBMCs or a T cell subset sorted from them (not recorded which). The receptors were gathered from an adult woman who had mild COVID-19 (a few samples of this study predate the infection). Cell type and time point are not known. Both conserved end residues are part of each CDR3. Fields, in order: D gene, J gene, V gene, clone size, CDR3 protein, CDR3 DNA. A D gene is named only where the DNA matches it firmly. Clone size appears in some rows only: once, few, many, or a class for an expanded clone.

D gene: .
J gene: TRBJ2-2
V gene: TRBV12-3/TRBV12-4
clone size: many
CDR3 protein: CASTGEANTGELFF
CDR3 DNA: TGTGCCAGCACAGGGGAAGCGAACACCGGGGAGCTGTTTTTT

D gene: .
J gene: TRBJ2-7
V gene: TRBV7-6
clone size: few
CDR3 protein: CASSPPRSEQYF
CDR3 DNA: TGTGCCAGCAGCCCCCCACGCAGCGAGCAGTACTTC

D gene: TRBD1
J gene: TRBJ2-7
V gene: TRBV27
clone size: few
CDR3 protein: CASSTGTGFPHEQYF
CDR3 DNA: TGTGCCAGCAGCACCGGGACAGGGTTCCCCCACGAGCAGTACTTC

D gene: .
J gene: TRBJ1-2
V gene: TRBV5-6
clone size: .
CDR3 protein: CASSLRGNVNLVLNYGYTF
CDR3 DNA: TGTGCCAGCAGCCTACGGGGGAACGTAAATCTAGTCCTTAACTATGGCTACACCTTC

D gene: TRBD1
J gene: TRBJ1-2
V gene: TRBV11-2
clone size: .
CDR3 protein: CASIEGGQLEGYTF
CDR3 DNA: TGTGCCAGCATAGAGGGGGGACAGTTGGAGGGCTACACCTTC

D gene: .
J gene: TRBJ2-3
V gene: TRBV7-9
clone size: .
CDR3 protein: CASSLEGGTDTQYF
CDR3 DNA: TGTGCCAGCAGCTTAGAGGGAGGTACAGATACGCAGTATTTT

D gene: .
J gene: TRBJ2-7
V gene: TRBV29-1
clone size: .
CDR3 protein: CSVEDLSVRRYF
CDR3 DNA: TGCAGCGTTGAAGATCTTTCAGTTAGACGTTACTTC

D gene: TRBD2
J gene: TRBJ2-7
V gene: TRBV29-1
clone size: few
CDR3 protein: CSVSFSGGLYEQYF
CDR3 DNA: TGCAGCGTTTCCTTTAGCGGGGGGCTGTACGAGCAGTACTTC

D gene: .
J gene: TRBJ1-1
V gene: TRBV7-6
clone size: few
CDR3 protein: CATDNQGTEAFF
CDR3 DNA: TGTGCCACCGACAATCAGGGGACTGAAGCTTTCTTT

D gene: .
J gene: TRBJ2-3
V gene: TRBV5-6
clone size: .
CDR3 protein: CASSLVGTATDTQYF
CDR3 DNA: TGTGCCAGCAGCTTGGTCGGGACTGCAACAGATACGCAGTATTTT

D gene: .
J gene: TRBJ2-2
V gene: TRBV24-1
clone size: .
CDR3 protein: CATSDLYRDPGELFF
CDR3 DNA: TGTGCCACCAGTGATTTGTACAGGGACCCCGGGGAGCTGTTTTTT

D gene: .
J gene: TRBJ1-1
V gene: TRBV5-1
clone size: .
CDR3 protein: CASSLTPQIYHTEAFF
CDR3 DNA: TGCGCCAGCAGCTTAACCCCGCAGATCTACCACACTGAAGCTTTCTTT

D gene: .
J gene: TRBJ2-3
V gene: TRBV5-5
clone size: few
CDR3 protein: CASSLTASTDTQYF
CDR3 DNA: TGTGCCAGCAGCTTGACGGCGAGCACAGATACGCAGTATTTT

D gene: TRBD2
J gene: TRBJ2-1
V gene: TRBV7-6
clone size: few
CDR3 protein: CASSVLAGGSYNEQFF
CDR3 DNA: TGTGCCAGCAGCGTCCTAGCGGGGGGCTCCTACAATGAGCAGTTCTTC

D gene: .
J gene: TRBJ2-1
V gene: TRBV4-3
clone size: few
CDR3 protein: CASSQVERAAFYEQFF
CDR3 DNA: TGCGCCAGCAGCCAAGTTGAGCGGGCCGCCTTCTATGAGCAGTTCTTC

D gene: .
J gene: TRBJ1-1
V gene: TRBV5-6
clone size: few
CDR3 protein: CASSLSTRGNTEAFF
CDR3 DNA: TGTGCCAGCAGTCTTTCGACTAGGGGGAACACTGAAGCTTTCTTT

D gene: TRBD1
J gene: TRBJ2-3
V gene: TRBV7-8
clone size: many
CDR3 protein: CASSLFGDRGYTDTQYF
CDR3 DNA: TGTGCCAGCAGCTTATTCGGGGACAGGGGCTACACAGATACGCAGTATTTT

D gene: .
J gene: TRBJ2-7
V gene: TRBV20-1
clone size: .
CDR3 protein: CSARLSSSYEQYF
CDR3 DNA: TGCAGTGCTAGACTCTCGAGCTCCTACGAGCAGTACTTC

D gene: TRBD1
J gene: TRBJ2-1
V gene: TRBV7-9
clone size: many
CDR3 protein: CASSFSLGTANNEQFF
CDR3 DNA: TGTGCCAGCAGCTTTTCTCTCGGGACAGCAAACAATGAGCAGTTCTTC

D gene: .
J gene: TRBJ2-1
V gene: TRBV9
clone size: few
CDR3 protein: CASSGRDPYNEQFF
CDR3 DNA: TGTGCCAGCAGCGGGCGGGACCCCTACAATGAGCAGTTCTTC

D gene: .
J gene: TRBJ2-1
V gene: TRBV12-3/TRBV12-4
clone size: few
CDR3 protein: CASSSSPTHNEQFF
CDR3 DNA: TGTGCCAGCAGTTCTAGCCCCACCCACAATGAGCAGTTCTTC

D gene: .
J gene: TRBJ1-2
V gene: TRBV19
clone size: .
CDR3 protein: CASGVDYGYTF
CDR3 DNA: TGTGCCAGTGGGGTGGACTATGGCTACACCTTC

D gene: .
J gene: TRBJ2-3
V gene: TRBV29-1
clone size: .
CDR3 protein: CSVERDRGEYF
CDR3 DNA: TGCAGCGTTGAGCGGGACAGAGGGGAGTATTTT

D gene: TRBD2
J gene: TRBJ2-7
V gene: TRBV11-3
clone size: few
CDR3 protein: CASSLDPASGRAGKKYF
CDR3 DNA: TGTGCCAGCAGCTTAGACCCAGCTAGCGGGAGGGCCGGTAAAAAGTACTTC

D gene: .
J gene: TRBJ2-2
V gene: TRBV7-3
clone size: many
CDR3 protein: CASSLGLGDTGELFF
CDR3 DNA: TGTGCCAGCAGCCTCGGTTTGGGGGACACCGGGGAGCTGTTTTTT

D gene: .
J gene: TRBJ1-1
V gene: TRBV6-5
clone size: few
CDR3 protein: CASRKIGDRNTEAFF
CDR3 DNA: TGTGCCAGCAGAAAAATCGGAGATCGGAACACTGAAGCTTTCTTT